This TCR beta chain was recorded in a study of tissue T cells after allogeneic stem cell transplantation (dated by TCRdb to the early 2020s). General notes on the study: The study profiled TCR beta repertoires across many tissues from research autopsies of patients with and without GVHD, plus mouse models of GVHD. The human arm was a prospective observational study without blinding or randomization.

The intended sense of this specimen's time point label: mouse harvest day 14 after allogeneic transplant. Each mouse graft, delivered by tail vein injection, combined 10^6 splenic CD5+ T cells with 10^7 T-cell-depleted bone marrow cells. GVHD in mice was modeled with a major MHC-mismatch B6 (H2b) into BALB/c (H2d) model, and tissues were profiled at day 7 or 14. On day 7 or 14 post-transplant, mouse tissues and retro-orbital blood were harvested with separate sterile tools for each animal, and livers were flushed before harvest. Before genomic DNA isolation with the DNeasy Blood & Tissue Kit, mouse tissues were minced using razor blades in buffered saline. Libraries were constructed by the immunoSEQ multiplex PCR assay. Adaptive Biotechnologies performed the TCRbeta CDR3 sequencing at survey depth and reported CDR3 sequences, V/J genes, productive frequency and template counts. Amplification of TCR beta CDR3 regions was performed from genomic DNA rather than from RNA. The original methods were these. Jensen-Shannon divergence was used to quantify pairwise repertoire overlap between tissues, with a value of 1 indicating complete divergence and a value of 0 indicating identical repertoires. Tissues were clustered by single-linkage agglomerative hierarchical clustering of pairwise JSD values and displayed as dendrograms. GLIPH2 was run on all patient samples with simulation_depth 1000, kmer_min_depth 3, cdr3_length_cutoff 8, keeping groups with more than two unique CDR3s. In a standardized tissue-overlap score, Jaccard GLIPH-group overlap across patients was extrapolated to a standard repertoire size of 1000 clones. To look at how diversity was associated with clinical or experimental variables, linear mixed-effect models were used, with tissue treated as a fixed effect and individual treated as a random effect. Held by TCRdb, this immuneACCESS table contains in-frame sequences only and omits some clones. Under half of the omission traces to an unresolved V gene where checked; the cause of the rest is unknown. V, J and clone size derive from that table, while D and trimming were established from the DNA sequence. The sample yields just over 3,000 clones; roughly 44% were counted once. The ten largest clones add up to about a third of the sample.

Worth noting for this clone: It has no known antigen specificity. Since the receptor is from a mouse, mouse gene names and germline sequences apply. The CDR3 extends 1 residue past the end of the read, so its final part is completed from the germline J gene.

The CDR3 runs 16 residues from the cysteine to the phenylalanine. The CDR3 was read in part: 45 bases, with the frame set at base 1. The germline V gene provides CDR1 KGHTA and CDR2 FQNQQP. Overall results and qualifications from the work: Within patients, how anatomically similar tissues were was a major factor shaping TCR repertoire composition, regardless of disease or transplant status. A small and clinically heterogeneous patient cohort was studied, and sampling depth was acknowledged as a limitation. Only a few T cell clones appeared in more than one patient, yet motif-based clustering showed tissue-specific repertoire signatures that were shared between patients. In both patients and mice, T cells from blood and spleen picked up only a limited part of the TCR repertoire that was detected in tissues. The study did not determine which tissue TCRs were alloreactive or antigen-specific, and some clones might have been persisting host cells.

Rearrangement joined TRBV23 to TRBJ2-3. This receptor was identified in a female BALB/c mouse given C57BL/6 T cells with graft-versus-host disease after an allogeneic hematopoietic cell transplant. The sequencing sample was made of gut tissue. Here the CDR3 is given as CSSSQSGQGGTETLYF. CDR3 bases read: TGCTCCAGCAGTCAATCGGGTCAGGGGGGCACAGAAACGCTGTAT.